The 19 T cell receptor beta chains below were found in one sample sequenced in a study of cytomegalovirus exposure and HLA in healthy donors (dated by TCRdb to about 2017). Libraries were built with the immunoSEQ multiplex PCR assay. For the multiplex PCR, a mixture combining 60 forward primers for TCR Vbeta segments and 13 reverse primers for TCR Jbeta segments was used. TCRdb limited this immuneACCESS table to in-frame rearrangements with V and J called. A share of clones is missing; checked studies link under half to unresolved V genes, and the rest is unexplained. The sample yields approximately 160,000 clones; around 78% were counted once. Of the sample, 0.6% to 0.9% falls within the top ten clones. The source material was PBMCs. The origin of the receptors is a female donor in good health and CMV-seronegative.

Only a few counts were recorded for this clone. The rearrangement joins TRBV4-2 to TRBJ2-1; maybe TRBD2 (5 bases). This CDR3 is 14 amino acids long. Trimming cost V 3 bases and J 3 bases, with 9 bases left between them. Germline assignment: CDR1 LGHNA and CDR2 YNFKEQ. CDR3 nucleotide sequence: TGTGCCAGCAGCCAGTGGAGGAACTACAATGAGCAGTTCTTC. Protein sequence: CASSQWRNYNEQFF.

J is TRBJ2-3 and V is TRBV6-1; 9 bases map to TRBD2. V lost 11 bases to trimming and J lost 6 bases; unmatched junction nucleotides: 9. From germline, CDR1 is MNHNS and CDR2 SASEGT. The CDR3 totals 13 residues. In DNA form, the CDR3 reads TGTGCCGGTGCGCGGGGGGGCGCGGATACGCAGTATTTT. Encoded protein: CAGARGGADTQYF.

This clone was seen more than once but under ten times. V usage is TRBV28 and J usage is TRBJ2-3; 8 nucleotides agree with TRBD2. The J segment lost 1 base and the V segment lost 6 bases, leaving 12 bases of the junction unmatched. This CDR3 is built from 17 residues. Germline values: CDR1 MDHEN, CDR2 SYDVKM. CDR3 protein: CASSPALSGSRTDTQYF. Here the CDR3 DNA reads TGTGCCAGCAGCCCAGCCTTAAGCGGGAGTCGCACAGATACGCAGTATTTT.

This clone was counted between two and nine times. This sequence joins TRBV20-1 and TRBJ1-2; unclear D gene. Germline V gene sequence: CDR1 DFQATT, CDR2 SNEGSKA (reference sequence). This CDR3 region has 11 residues. Between the trimmed V and J ends, which lost 2 bases and 8 bases, there was a span of 9 bases. Here the CDR3 reads CSARLQVGYTF. The DNA of the CDR3 is TGCAGTGCTAGACTCCAGGTCGGCTACACCTTC.

The genes are TRBV10-1 and TRBJ2-7, with TRBD2 matching 12 bases. With 4 bases clipped from V and 0 bases from J, the junction kept 7 bases outside the gene matches. Germline CDR1 reads WNHNN; CDR2 reads SYGVQD (reference sequence). This CDR3 has 17 amino acids. The CDR3 DNA reads as TGCGCCAGCAGTGTTGGGACTAGCGGGCGCGCCTCCTACGAGCAGTACTTC. Translating it yields CASSVGTSGRASYEQYF.

The rearrangement joins TRBV28 to TRBJ2-7; D is perhaps TRBD1 (6 bases). Trimming took off 5 bases at V and 0 bases at J, with 14 bases between the two ends. Germline V gives CDR1 MDHEN, CDR2 SYDVKM. CDR3 size: 15 residues. The CDR3 bases are TGTGCCAGCAGTGCGACGGGCAGGGGCTCCTACGAGCAGTACTTC. It translates to CASSATGRGSYEQYF.

The table lists this clone with a few counts. CDR3 nucleotides: TGTGCCAGCAGCTCAAGTACAATTGCGCAGTATTTT. Its protein is CASSSSTIAQYF. The rearrangement joins TRBV7-3 to TRBJ2-3, with D unclear. In germline, CDR1 is SGHTA, CDR2 FQGTGA. The CDR3 is made up of 12 amino acids. V was shortened by 4 bases and J by 10 bases, with 12 bases between the two germline ends.

J is TRBJ2-5 and V is TRBV4-3; 10 bases line up with TRBD2. This CDR3 is 15 amino acids long. The ends lost 4 bases at V and 5 bases at J; junction bases unmatched: 7. Germline CDR1 LGHNA, CDR2 YSLEER. The DNA for the CDR3 is TGCGCCAGCAGCCCGGGACTAGCGAAGAGGGAGACCCAGTACTTC. Residues: CASSPGLAKRETQYF.

The chain couples TRBV27 to TRBJ2-5; possibly TRBD2 for D (6 bases). CDR1 and CDR2 from the germline V gene are MNHEY and SMNVEV (reference sequence). The CDR3 spans 14 residues. Trimming removed 6 bases at V and 5 bases at J, with 16 bases between. In DNA form, the CDR3 reads TGTGCCAGCAGCCTGGGACTTCCGGGCGAGACCCAGTACTTC. It translates to CASSLGLPGETQYF.

This clone was observed a few times. V and J are TRBV5-1 and TRBJ2-1; 10 bases map to TRBD2. With 4 bases clipped from V and 4 bases from J, the junction kept 14 bases outside the gene matches. Germline V lookup: CDR1 SGHRS, CDR2 YFSETQ. The CDR3 consists of 18 residues. The DNA for the CDR3 is TGCGCCAGCAGCCTACCCGAAATCCCTAGCGGGAGTTACAATGAGCAGTTCTTC. Translation: CASSLPEIPSGSYNEQFF.

The genes are TRBV30 and TRBJ1-6; possible D gene TRBD1, 5 bases. The germline V gene has CDR1 GTSNPN and CDR2 SVGIG (reference sequence). The CDR3 sequence is 15 residues long. The V end lost 0 bases, the J end lost 5 bases, and 11 bases lay between the germline ends. The chain's CDR3 is CAWSVRPGNNSPLHF. The CDR3, as DNA: TGTGCCTGGAGTGTACGTCCAGGGAATAATTCACCCCTCCACTTT.

This chain uses TRBV6-1 with TRBJ1-2; D is perhaps TRBD1 (6 bases). The length of the CDR3 is 13 residues. Trimming stripped 5 bases from V and 6 bases from J, with 13 bases between. The germline V gene encodes CDR1 MNHNS and CDR2 SASEGT. The CDR3 sequence: CASSLGGADGYTF. The DNA of the CDR3 is TGTGCCAGCAGTCTCGGGGGGGCGGATGGCTACACCTTC.

This chain uses TRBV7-6 with TRBJ1-4, with D tentatively TRBD1 (5 bases). In germline, CDR1 is SGHVS, CDR2 FNYEAQ. V gave up 3 bases and J gave up 6 bases, with 11 bases separating them. The CDR3 covers 14 residues. This chain's CDR3 is CASSLEGIDEKLFF. In DNA, the CDR3 is TGTGCCAGCAGCTTGGAGGGGATCGATGAAAAACTGTTTTTT.

The chain couples TRBV4-3 to TRBJ1-2; D is unresolved. Germline V lookup: CDR1 LGHNA, CDR2 YSLEER. The CDR3 sequence is 14 residues long. Trimming pared 0 bases from V and 3 bases from J, leaving 8 bases between. The CDR3 DNA reads as TGCGCCAGCAGCCAAGATAGAGAGTACTATGGCTACACCTTC. It specifies CASSQDREYYGYTF.

V and J are TRBV6-5 and TRBJ2-3, with 9 bases identical to TRBD1. Germline loops: CDR1 MNHEY, CDR2 SVGAGI. The CDR3 has 16 amino acids. J lost 4 bases, V lost 3 bases, and 8 bases had no gene match. The CDR3 region is CASSYPGTGSADTQYF. CDR3 coding DNA: TGTGCCAGCAGTTATCCCGGGACAGGGTCGGCAGATACGCAGTATTTT.

This clone was counted only a few times. The chain links TRBV7-2 to TRBJ2-5, with D possibly TRBD1 on 5 matching bases. The length of the CDR3 is 15 residues. Germline V gene lookup returns CDR1 SGHTA and CDR2 FQGNSA. V lost 1 base, J lost 0 bases, and 9 bases lay in between. The CDR3 is CASSLGDRDQETQYF. For the CDR3, the DNA is TGTGCCAGCAGCTTAGGTGACAGAGACCAAGAGACCCAGTACTTC.

V usage is TRBV21-1 and J usage is TRBJ1-1; the D call of TRBD1 is as the table states it, not checked on the DNA. TRBV21-1 is annotated as a pseudogene. This CDR3 is built from 13 residues. The CDR3 loop is CASSKARQGEAFF. CDR3 nucleotide sequence: TGTGCCAGCAGCAAAGCGAGGCAGGGCGAAGCTTTCTTT.

CDR3 residues: CASGLRLAGGLLQPSLSTDTQYF. The CDR3 DNA follows: TGTGCTAGTGGTCTCCGACTAGCGGGAGGACTGCTTCAACCTTCCCTAAGCACAGATACGCAGTATTTT. The V gene is TRBV12-5, the J gene TRBJ2-3; TRBD2 aligns across 13 bases. CDR3 length equals 23 residues. After removal of 5 bases from V and 0 bases from J, the junction contained 23 bases not matched to a gene. CDR1 and CDR2 (germline): LGHNT, FRNRAP. The full variable domain, its missing parts supplied by reference TRBV12-5 and TRBJ2-3, is DARVTQTPRHKVTEMGQEVTMRCQPILGHNTVFWYRQTMMQGLELLAYFRNRAPLDDSGMPKDRFSAEMPDATLATLKIQPSEPRDSAVYFCASGLRLAGGLLQPSLSTDTQYFGPGTRLTVL.

Turning to this clone: A junction end diverges from the germline sequence, so it may reflect a read error. This chain joins TRBV30 and TRBJ2-6, with a tentative D call TRBD1 (5 bases). CDR1 and CDR2 (germline): GTSNPN, SVGIG (reference sequence). The CDR3 consists of 12 residues. The chain's CDR3 is CAWNSGANGLTF. CDR3 bases: TGTGCCTGGAACTCTGGGGCCAACGGCCTGACTTTC. Full variable domain (outside the CDR3, taken from reference TRBV30 and TRBJ2-6): SQTIHQWPATLVQPVGSPLSLECTVEGTSNPNLYWYRQAAGRGLQLLFYSVGIGQISSEVPQNLSASRPQDRQFILSSKKLLLSDSGFYLCAWNSGANGLTFGAGSRLTVL.